Sequencing of this T cell receptor beta chain was carried out in a study of cytomegalovirus exposure and HLA in healthy donors. The ends were cut back, 3 bases at V and 2 bases at J, with 13 bases in the middle. The V gene's germline CDR1 is MDHEN and CDR2 SYDVKM. CDR3 length: 15 amino acids. Sequencing was performed with immunoSEQ multiplex PCR; in TCRdb, only in-frame clones are kept and a portion is missing. The data hold roughly 250,000 clones, with roughly 86% observed a single time. Sequenced material: PBMCs. The rearrangement links TRBV28 to TRBJ1-1, with a possible D match to TRBD1 (5 bases). The receptor was derived from a woman aged 30 to 39 in good health and CMV-seropositive. The CDR3 DNA follows: TGTGCCAGCAGTTTTGGGGCTGGGGTAAACACTGAAGCTTTCTTT. As protein: CASSFGAGVNTEAFF.